These 32 T cell receptor beta chains came from one sample sequenced in a study of control samples from healthy donors and cancer patients. The repertoire was sequenced with immunoSEQ multiplex PCR; TCRdb's copy has only in-frame clones and lacks some. In the table there are around 76,000 clones, 85% to 95% of which are singletons. Sequences were obtained from blood. The receptors were gathered from a woman aged 40 to 50 in good health.

The gene calls are TRBV27 and TRBJ1-1; 8 bases agree with TRBD1. J was trimmed by 0 bases and V by 5 bases; bases with no gene match: 5. The CDR3 spans 15 residues. The V gene's germline CDR1 is MNHEY and CDR2 SMNVEV (reference sequence). Written as DNA, the CDR3 is TGTGCCAGCAGTGGGACAGGCTTATTGAACACTGAAGCTTTCTTT. This sequence encodes CASSGTGLLNTEAFF.

This chain uses TRBV3-1 (or the pseudogene TRBV3-2) with TRBJ1-5; D is possibly TRBD1 (5 bases). The CDR3 sequence is 15 residues long. The V and J ends lost 3 bases and 7 bases respectively, with 16 bases between them. The germline V gene encodes CDR1 LGHDT and CDR2 YNNKEL (reference sequence). The CDR3 protein is CASSHAHGAWQPQHF. In DNA form, the CDR3 reads TGTGCCAGCAGCCATGCCCACGGGGCGTGGCAGCCCCAGCATTTT.

The gene calls are TRBV5-1 and TRBJ2-2; 8 bases fit TRBD1. V dropped 6 bases and J dropped 3; count of bases not matched to a gene: 4. CDR1 is SGHRS and CDR2 is YFSETQ in the germline V gene. This CDR3 region has 14 residues. This CDR3 is CASNPDRDTGELFF. The CDR3 coding sequence is TGCGCCAGCAACCCGGACAGGGACACCGGGGAGCTGTTTTTT.

The chain is built from TRBV11-1 and TRBJ1-2; the D gene is possibly TRBD1 (5 bases). CDR1 SGHAT and CDR2 FQDESV come from the germline V gene (reference sequence). V was pared by 5 bases and J by 4 bases, with 17 bases between. CDR3 length equals 15 residues. The CDR3 nucleotides are TGTGCCAGCAGCACCGACAGTGACCTTTTCTATGGCTACACCTTC. Protein: CASSTDSDLFYGYTF.

The chain carries TRBV4-2 and TRBJ1-1, with D unresolved. V lost 3 bases to trimming and J lost 3 bases, with 11 bases between them. Germline V lookup: CDR1 LGHNA, CDR2 YNFKEQ. CDR3 length: 14 residues. CDR3 loop: CASSQMESHTEAFF. The DNA for the CDR3 is TGTGCCAGCAGCCAGATGGAGTCCCACACTGAAGCTTTCTTT.

To note about this clone: Other DNA sequences from this sample encode an identical CDR3 as well. This chain links TRBV7-8 with TRBJ2-7; D uncertain. V was clipped by 3 bases and J by 0 bases, with 6 bases between them. CDR1 SGHVS and CDR2 FQNEAQ come from the germline V gene. This CDR3 region has 13 residues. Written as DNA, the CDR3 is TGTGCCAGCAGCTTGGGTCCCTCCTACGAGCAGTACTTC. Protein product: CASSLGPSYEQYF.

This chain joins TRBV7-8 and TRBJ2-2; D gene unclear. The CDR3 extends over 15 amino acids. CDR1 SGHVS and CDR2 FQNEAQ come from the germline V gene. Trimming removed 2 bases from V and 1 base from J, with 8 bases in between. The CDR3 spells CASSLPTRNTGELFF. In DNA form, the CDR3 reads TGTGCCAGCAGCTTACCGACTCGGAACACCGGGGAGCTGTTTTTT.

V is TRBV24-1 and J is TRBJ2-1, with TRBD1 matching 8 bases. Germline CDR1 KGHDR, CDR2 SFDVKD. CDR3 length: 18 amino acids. Trimming took 2 bases from V and 4 from J; bases not matched to a gene: 12. CDR3 bases: TGTGCCACCAGTGATTCTCAGGGGGCTGGGGTTGGTTACAATGAGCAGTTCTTC. Translated, it gives CATSDSQGAGVGYNEQFF.

V gene TRBV29-1 combines with J gene TRBJ1-2; the D gene is possibly TRBD1 (6 bases). The CDR3 covers 16 residues. Germline V gene data show CDR1 as SQVTM and CDR2 as ANQGSEA. V lost 0 bases and J 8 bases, leaving 22 bases between the germline ends. The CDR3 protein is CSVEDYHRVSARGYTF. CDR3 DNA sequence: TGCAGCGTTGAAGATTATCACAGGGTTAGCGCACGAGGCTACACCTTC. Full variable domain (rest looked up from reference TRBV29-1 and TRBJ1-2): SAVISQKPSRDICQRGTSLTIQCQVDSQVTMMFWYRQQPGQSLTLIATANQGSEATYESGFVIDKFPISRPNLTFSTLTVSNMSPEDSSIYLCSVEDYHRVSARGYTFGSGTRLTVV.

The chain combines TRBV6-4 with TRBJ2-6; 7 bases map to TRBD1. The germline V gene encodes CDR1 MRHNA and CDR2 SNTAGT. CDR3 length: 16 residues. Trimming at V came to 0 bases and at J to 3 bases, leaving 2 bases not matched to a gene. The CDR3 sequence: CASSDSGGRGANVLTF. The DNA of the CDR3 is TGTGCCAGCAGTGACTCAGGGGGCCGTGGGGCCAACGTCCTGACTTTC.

The chain employs TRBV16 and TRBJ1-5; no clear D. The CDR3 is 15 amino acids. The germline V gene encodes CDR1 KGHSY and CDR2 FQNENV. V was clipped by 1 base and J by 7 bases, with 14 bases between them. DNA for the CDR3: TGTGCCAGCAGCCAATGGCGAGGGTTAGGACAGCCCCAGCATTTT. It is translated as CASSQWRGLGQPQHF.

The V gene is TRBV7-8, the J gene TRBJ2-2; D remains unclear. Trimming removed 0 bases from V and 9 bases from J, with 5 bases in between. The germline V gene encodes CDR1 SGHVS and CDR2 FQNEAQ. The CDR3 is 12 amino acids. The CDR3 sequence is CASSLAPRELFF. In DNA, the CDR3 is TGTGCCAGCAGCTTAGCCCCAAGGGAGCTGTTTTTT.

This clone was recorded only once. This chain links TRBV30 with TRBJ2-1; 8 nucleotides agree with TRBD2. Germline loops: CDR1 GTSNPN, CDR2 SVGIG (reference sequence). After removal of 5 bases from V and 4 bases from J, the junction contained 7 bases not matched to a gene. The CDR3 sequence is 14 residues long. The CDR3 loop reads CAWSWGGGYNEQFF. The CDR3 DNA reads as TGTGCCTGGTCTTGGGGCGGGGGGTACAATGAGCAGTTCTTC.

The chain combines TRBV5-1 with TRBJ2-1; D possibly corresponds to TRBD1 (5 bases). The CDR3 length is 15 residues. Germline V CDR1 and CDR2: SGHRS, YFSETQ. Trimming left V 0 bases short and J 5 bases short, with 12 bases between. The CDR3 is CASSLGWGVDNEQFF. Here the CDR3 DNA reads TGCGCCAGCAGCTTGGGATGGGGCGTGGACAATGAGCAGTTCTTC. Filled out from reference TRBV5-1 and TRBJ2-1, the complete variable domain reads KAGVTQTPRYLIKTRGQQVTLSCSPISGHRSVSWYQQTPGQGLQFLFEYFSETQRNKGNFPGRFSGRQFSNSRSEMNVSTLELGDSALYLCASSLGWGVDNEQFFGPGTRLTVL.

The chain uses TRBV7-8 and TRBJ2-7; TRBD2 is a possible D gene (6 bases). The CDR3 is 16 amino acids. V shed 2 bases and J shed 0 bases, with 14 bases lying between them. Germline V gene data show CDR1 as SGHVS and CDR2 as FQNEAQ. The CDR3 sequence: CASSLRRTTSSYEQYF. In nucleotides, the CDR3 is TGTGCCAGCAGCTTAAGGAGGACTACGAGCTCCTACGAGCAGTACTTC.

The rearrangement uses TRBV6-5 and TRBJ1-4, with D unresolved. V was shortened by 6 bases and J by 5 bases, with 13 bases between the two germline ends. CDR1 and CDR2 (germline): MNHEY, SVGAGI. The CDR3 is made up of 14 amino acids. The CDR3 sequence: CASRTGSYNEKLFF. DNA of the CDR3: TGTGCCAGCAGGACCGGGAGCTACAATGAAAAACTGTTTTTT.

The V gene is TRBV7-2, the J gene TRBJ1-1; D gene ambiguous. V lost 5 bases to trimming and J lost 3 bases, with 10 bases between them. The CDR3 has 13 residues. Per the germline V gene, CDR1 is SGHTA and CDR2 is FQGNSA. CDR3 nucleotide sequence: TGTGCCAGCAGCAAACAGCAGTACACTGAAGCTTTCTTT. The encoded protein is CASSKQQYTEAFF.

The genes are TRBV5-1 and TRBJ1-5; no clear D. The germline V gene has CDR1 SGHRS and CDR2 YFSETQ. CDR3 size: 15 residues. Trimming stripped 1 base from V and 0 bases from J, with 8 bases between. The CDR3 DNA follows: TGCGCCAGCAGCTTGAGCGGGCTTAGCAATCAGCCCCAGCATTTT. Residues: CASSLSGLSNQPQHF. Full variable domain (outside the CDR3, taken from reference TRBV5-1 and TRBJ1-5): KAGVTQTPRYLIKTRGQQVTLSCSPISGHRSVSWYQQTPGQGLQFLFEYFSETQRNKGNFPGRFSGRQFSNSRSEMNVSTLELGDSALYLCASSLSGLSNQPQHFGDGTRLSIL.

The V call is TRBV12-3 or TRBV12-4, the J call TRBJ1-1; TRBD1 aligns across 8 bases. The CDR3 spans 13 residues. J lost 4 bases, V lost 6 bases, and 4 bases had no gene match. The CDR3 sequence: CASSLDRGTEAFF. CDR3 DNA sequence: TGTGCCAGCAGCCTCGACAGGGGCACTGAAGCTTTCTTT.

V usage is TRBV10-3 and J usage is TRBJ1-1; no firm D call. The CDR3 totals 12 residues. Germline CDR1 is ENHRY and CDR2 is SYGVKD. Trimming removed 10 bases at V and 3 bases at J, with 12 bases between. The CDR3 protein is CASRREDTEAFF. CDR3 DNA: TGTGCCAGCAGGCGGGAGGACACTGAAGCTTTCTTT.

This clone came up once. The CDR3 DNA reads TGTGCCAGCAGCCGTCGGGTCTGGGATACGCAGTATTTT. This translates into CASSRRVWDTQYF. The chain employs TRBV3-1 (or the pseudogene TRBV3-2) and TRBJ2-3; D not resolved. Trimming shortened V by 4 bases and J by 6 bases, and 11 bases separated the two germline ends. The CDR3 length is 13 residues. Germline values: CDR1 LGHDT, CDR2 YNNKEL (reference sequence).

The chain combines TRBV18 with TRBJ2-3; D uncertain. The V gene lost 4 bases and the J gene lost 0 bases, with 20 bases spanning the gap. Germline V gene lookup returns CDR1 KGHSH and CDR2 LQKENI. The CDR3 is 18 amino acids. In DNA, the CDR3 is TGTGCCAGCTCACACCGCCCGGTTGCCCCGGCTAGCACAGATACGCAGTATTTT. As protein: CASSHRPVAPASTDTQYF. The full variable domain, rest sourced from reference TRBV18 and TRBJ2-3, is NAGVMQNPRHLVRRRGQEARLRCSPMKGHSHVYWYRQLPEEGLKFMVYLQKENIIDESGMPKERFSAEFPKEGPSILRIQQVVRGDSAAYFCASSHRPVAPASTDTQYFGPGTRLTVL.

The chain employs TRBV6-2 or TRBV6-3 and TRBJ1-6, with 7 bases aligning to TRBD1. Germline V gene sequence: CDR1 MNHEY, CDR2 SVGEGT. This CDR3 is 16 amino acids long. J was trimmed by 6 bases and V by 3 bases; bases with no gene match: 8. The CDR3, as DNA: TGTGCCAGCAGTTATAGGCAGGGACAGCGTAATTCACCCCTCCACTTT. As protein: CASSYRQGQRNSPLHF.

The chain employs TRBV9 and TRBJ1-5; D uncertain. CDR1 SGDLS and CDR2 YYNGEE come from the germline V gene. This CDR3 has 15 residues. V dropped 4 bases and J dropped 0 bases, with 11 bases sitting between them. The CDR3 loop reads CASSNSEDSNQPQHF. The CDR3 DNA reads as TGTGCCAGCAGCAACTCGGAGGATAGCAATCAGCCCCAGCATTTT.

V usage is TRBV28 and J usage is TRBJ1-5, with D perhaps TRBD1 (5 bases). Germline V gene sequence: CDR1 MDHEN, CDR2 SYDVKM. V lost 6 bases, J lost 4 bases, and 13 bases lay in between. The CDR3 loop spans 14 amino acids. CDR3 region: CASSPAGRNQPQHF. As DNA, the CDR3 is TGTGCCAGCAGCCCCGCGGGACGAAATCAGCCCCAGCATTTT. Full variable domain (outside the CDR3, taken from reference TRBV28 and TRBJ1-5): DVKVTQSSRYLVKRTGEKVFLECVQDMDHENMFWYRQDPGLGLRLIYFSYDVKMKEKGDIPEGYSVSREKKERFSLILESASTNQTSMYLCASSPAGRNQPQHFGDGTRLSIL.

The chain couples TRBV11-2 to TRBJ2-3, with D perhaps matching TRBD1 (6 bases). Germline loops: CDR1 SGHAT, CDR2 FQNNGV. This CDR3 is 15 amino acids long. Trimming pared 5 bases from V and 0 bases from J, leaving 12 bases between. The CDR3 DNA is TGTGCCAGCAGCCAACAGGGCGGGAGCACAGATACGCAGTATTTT. Protein product: CASSQQGGSTDTQYF.

Only a few counts were recorded for this clone. The chain employs TRBV7-9 and TRBJ2-7; D remains unclear. CDR1 and CDR2 from the germline V gene are SEHNR and FQNEAQ (reference sequence). The CDR3 covers 11 residues. With 4 bases removed from V and 7 bases from J, the gap between germline ends came to 8 bases. The CDR3 is CASSSRQEQYF. The CDR3 DNA follows: TGTGCCAGCAGCTCGCGCCAGGAGCAGTACTTC.

The V gene is TRBV3-1 (or the pseudogene TRBV3-2), the J gene TRBJ2-4; no clear D gene. The CDR3 runs to 16 residues. V lost 5 bases and J lost 0, with 14 bases in between. Germline CDR1 LGHDT, CDR2 YNNKEL (reference sequence). CDR3 protein: CASSARHLLAKNIQYF. The CDR3 nucleotides read TGTGCCAGCAGCGCCCGACACTTACTAGCCAAAAACATTCAGTACTTC.

The rearrangement uses TRBV2 and TRBJ2-5; tentative D call: TRBD2 (6 bases). Per the germline V gene, CDR1 is SNHLY and CDR2 is FYNNEI. CDR3 length equals 12 residues. V lost 4 bases, J lost 3 bases, and 6 bases lay in between. In nucleotides, the CDR3 is TGTGCCAGCAGTGGACTAGAAGAGACCCAGTACTTC. Translated, it gives CASSGLEETQYF.

The V gene is TRBV4-3, the J gene TRBJ2-7, with D tentatively TRBD1 (5 bases). The CDR3 totals 16 residues. V was pared by 5 bases and J by 1 base, with 18 bases between. In germline, CDR1 is LGHNA, CDR2 YSLEER. The CDR3 DNA reads TGCGCCAGCAGCTGGGGTCAGACAGTAGCATCCTACGAGCAGTACTTC. This gives the protein CASSWGQTVASYEQYF.

The DNA for the CDR3 is TGTGCCAGCAGCTTAAGCGGGGGCGCCTACAATGAGCAGTTCTTC. It encodes CASSLSGGAYNEQFF. The chain recombines TRBV5-8 with TRBJ2-1, with TRBD2 matching 8 bases. Germline CDR1 reads SGHTS; CDR2 reads YDEGEE. The trim removed 2 bases at V and 2 bases at J, leaving 3 bases unmatched. The CDR3 is made up of 15 amino acids.

This clone is a singleton in its sample. The gene calls are TRBV29-1 and TRBJ1-5; D is ambiguous. The CDR3 has 14 residues. CDR1 SQVTM and CDR2 ANQGSEA come from the germline V gene. Deletions cut 4 bases from V and 3 bases from J, with 13 bases between. In DNA, the CDR3 is TGCAGCGTTGTAAAGGACGGAATCAATCAGCCCCAGCATTTT. Its translation: CSVVKDGINQPQHF.